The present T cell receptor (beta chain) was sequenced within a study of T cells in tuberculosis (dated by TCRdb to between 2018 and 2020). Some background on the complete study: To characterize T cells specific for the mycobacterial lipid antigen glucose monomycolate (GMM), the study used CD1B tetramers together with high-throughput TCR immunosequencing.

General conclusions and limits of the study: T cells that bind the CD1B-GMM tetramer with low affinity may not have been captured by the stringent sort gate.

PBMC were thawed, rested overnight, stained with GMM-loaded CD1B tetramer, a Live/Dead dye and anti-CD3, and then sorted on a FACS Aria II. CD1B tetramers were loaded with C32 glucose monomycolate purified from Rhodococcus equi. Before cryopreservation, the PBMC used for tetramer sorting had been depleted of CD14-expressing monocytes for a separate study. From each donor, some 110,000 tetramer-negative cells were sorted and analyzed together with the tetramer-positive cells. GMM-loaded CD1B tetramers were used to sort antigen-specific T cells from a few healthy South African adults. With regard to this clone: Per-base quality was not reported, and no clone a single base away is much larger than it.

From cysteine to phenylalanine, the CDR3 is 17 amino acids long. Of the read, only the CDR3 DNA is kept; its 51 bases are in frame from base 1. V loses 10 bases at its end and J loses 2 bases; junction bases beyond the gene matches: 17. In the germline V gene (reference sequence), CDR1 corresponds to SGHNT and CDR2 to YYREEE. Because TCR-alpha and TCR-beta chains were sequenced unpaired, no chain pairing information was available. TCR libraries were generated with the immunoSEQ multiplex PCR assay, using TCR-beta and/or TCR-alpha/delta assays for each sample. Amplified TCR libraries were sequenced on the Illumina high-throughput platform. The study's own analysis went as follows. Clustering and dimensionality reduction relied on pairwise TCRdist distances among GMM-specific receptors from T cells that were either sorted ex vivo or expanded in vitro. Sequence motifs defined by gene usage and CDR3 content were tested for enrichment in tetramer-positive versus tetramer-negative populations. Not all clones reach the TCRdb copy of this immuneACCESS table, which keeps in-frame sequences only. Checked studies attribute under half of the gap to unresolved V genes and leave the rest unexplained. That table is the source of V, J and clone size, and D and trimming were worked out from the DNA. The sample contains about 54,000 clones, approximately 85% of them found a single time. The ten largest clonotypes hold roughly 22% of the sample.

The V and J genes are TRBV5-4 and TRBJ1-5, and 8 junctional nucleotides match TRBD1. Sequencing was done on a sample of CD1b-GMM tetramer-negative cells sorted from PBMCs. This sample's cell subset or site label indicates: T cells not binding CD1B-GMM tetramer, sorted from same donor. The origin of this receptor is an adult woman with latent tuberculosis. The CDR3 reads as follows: CAGLAGSRGQGNQPQHF. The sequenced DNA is TGTGCCGGACTTGCTGGGAGCAGGGGGCAGGGCAATCAGCCCCAGCATTTT.